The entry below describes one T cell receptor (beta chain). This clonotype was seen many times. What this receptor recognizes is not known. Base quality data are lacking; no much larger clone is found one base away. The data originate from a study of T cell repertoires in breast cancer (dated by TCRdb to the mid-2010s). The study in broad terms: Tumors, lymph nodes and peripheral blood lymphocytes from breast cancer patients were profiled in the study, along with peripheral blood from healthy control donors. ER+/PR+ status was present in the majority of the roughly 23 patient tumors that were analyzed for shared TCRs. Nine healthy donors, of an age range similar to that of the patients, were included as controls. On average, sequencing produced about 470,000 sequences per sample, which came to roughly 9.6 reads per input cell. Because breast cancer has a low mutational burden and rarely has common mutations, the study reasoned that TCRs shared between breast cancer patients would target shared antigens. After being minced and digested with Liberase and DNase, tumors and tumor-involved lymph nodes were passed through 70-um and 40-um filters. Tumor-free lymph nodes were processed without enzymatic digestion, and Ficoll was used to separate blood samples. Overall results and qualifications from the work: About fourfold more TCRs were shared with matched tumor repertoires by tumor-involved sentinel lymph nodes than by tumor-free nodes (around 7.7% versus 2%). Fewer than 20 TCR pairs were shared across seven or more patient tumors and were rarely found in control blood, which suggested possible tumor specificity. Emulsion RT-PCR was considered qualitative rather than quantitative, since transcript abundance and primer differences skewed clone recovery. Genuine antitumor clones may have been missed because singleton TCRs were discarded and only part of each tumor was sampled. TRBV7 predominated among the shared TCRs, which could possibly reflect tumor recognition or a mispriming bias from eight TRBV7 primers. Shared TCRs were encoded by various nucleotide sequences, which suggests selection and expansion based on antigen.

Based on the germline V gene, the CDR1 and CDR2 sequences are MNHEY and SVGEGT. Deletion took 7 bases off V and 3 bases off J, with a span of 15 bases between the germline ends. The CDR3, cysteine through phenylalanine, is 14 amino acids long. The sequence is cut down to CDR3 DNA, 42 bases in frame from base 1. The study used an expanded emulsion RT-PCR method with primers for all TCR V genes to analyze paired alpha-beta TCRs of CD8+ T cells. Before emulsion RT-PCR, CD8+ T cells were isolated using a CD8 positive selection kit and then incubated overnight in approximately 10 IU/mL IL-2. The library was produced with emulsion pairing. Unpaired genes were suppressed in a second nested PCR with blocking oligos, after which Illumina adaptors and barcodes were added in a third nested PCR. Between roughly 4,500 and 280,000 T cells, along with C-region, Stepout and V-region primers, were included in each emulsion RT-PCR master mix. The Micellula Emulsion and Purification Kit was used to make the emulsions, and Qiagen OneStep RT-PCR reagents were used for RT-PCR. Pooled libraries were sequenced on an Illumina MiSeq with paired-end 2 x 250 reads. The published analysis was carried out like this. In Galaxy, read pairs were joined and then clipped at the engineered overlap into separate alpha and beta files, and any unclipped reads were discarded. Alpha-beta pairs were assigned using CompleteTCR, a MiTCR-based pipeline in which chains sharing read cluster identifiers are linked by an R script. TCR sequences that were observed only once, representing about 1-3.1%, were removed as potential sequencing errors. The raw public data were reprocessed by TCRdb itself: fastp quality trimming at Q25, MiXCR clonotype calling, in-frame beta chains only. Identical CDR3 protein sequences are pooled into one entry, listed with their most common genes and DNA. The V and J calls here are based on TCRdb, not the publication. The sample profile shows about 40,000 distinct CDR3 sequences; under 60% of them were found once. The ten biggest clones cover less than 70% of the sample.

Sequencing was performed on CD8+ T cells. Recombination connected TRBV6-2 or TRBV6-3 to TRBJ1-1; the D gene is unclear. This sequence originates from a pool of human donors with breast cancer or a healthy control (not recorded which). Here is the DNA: TGTGCCAGCACCATGGAATCTGGGGACACTGAAGCTTTCTTT. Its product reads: CASTMESGDTEAFF.